This TCR beta chain originates from a study of response to subunit inactivated influenza vaccine. Using its own MiXCR run on the RT-PCR reads, TCRdb lists one record per CDR3 protein. The data show 750,000 to 850,000 distinct CDR3 sequences, around 20% seen once. Germline-derived CDR1 and CDR2 are MNHNS and SASEGT. This CDR3 contains 15 residues. The V segment lost 9 bases and the J segment 6 bases; nucleotides outside the gene matches: 12. General study points: Only a handful of new T cells, the authors suggested, are recruited with each seasonal influenza vaccination.

This clonotype was recorded a few times. Its antigen is still unknown. The chain joins TRBV6-1 to TRBJ2-3; 10 nucleotides agree with TRBD2. The specimen comprised PBMCs from blood, sampled roughly 5 days after vaccination. This TCR was sampled from a man aged 45-65 years who received an inactivated influenza vaccine. The CDR3 sequence: CASSSSGRSTDTQYF. The CDR3 DNA sequence: TGTGCCAGTAGCTCTAGCGGGAGATCTACGGATACGCAGTATTTT.